This T cell receptor beta chain appears in the sequencing data of a study of control samples from healthy donors and cancer patients. Libraries were prepared by immunoSEQ multiplex PCR; TCRdb keeps only in-frame clonotypes and omits some of them. The sample lists 100,000 to 150,000 clones, around 92% occurring once. Concerning this clone: The junction does not match germline at one end; this may be a read error.

The receptor was derived from a woman aged 45-65 years in good health. The sequenced material came from blood.

CDR3 nucleotide sequence: TGTGCTAGCAGCTTAGAGGCAGGGGGTAACACCGGGGAGCTGTTTTTT. Amino acids: CASSLEAGGNTGELFF. J is TRBJ2-2 and V is TRBV7-7, with TRBD1 identical over 7 bases. The length of the CDR3 is 16 residues. Per germline, CDR1 SSHAT and CDR2 FNYEAQ (reference sequence).